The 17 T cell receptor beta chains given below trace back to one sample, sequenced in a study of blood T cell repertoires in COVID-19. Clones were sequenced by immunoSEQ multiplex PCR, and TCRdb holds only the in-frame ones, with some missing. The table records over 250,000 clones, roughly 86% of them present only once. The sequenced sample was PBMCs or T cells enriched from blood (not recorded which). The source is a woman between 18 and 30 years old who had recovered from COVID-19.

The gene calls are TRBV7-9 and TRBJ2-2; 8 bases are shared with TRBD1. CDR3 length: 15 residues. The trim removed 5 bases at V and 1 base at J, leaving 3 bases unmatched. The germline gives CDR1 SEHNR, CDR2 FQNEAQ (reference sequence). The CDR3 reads CASSHGTGNTGELFF. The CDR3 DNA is TGTGCCAGCAGCCATGGGACAGGGAACACCGGGGAGCTGTTTTTT.

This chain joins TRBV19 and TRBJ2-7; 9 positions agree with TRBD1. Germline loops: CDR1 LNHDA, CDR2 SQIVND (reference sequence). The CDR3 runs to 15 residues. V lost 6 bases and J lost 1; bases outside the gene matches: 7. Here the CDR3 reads CASRMGQGASYEQYF. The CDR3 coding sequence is TGTGCCAGTAGGATGGGACAGGGAGCGTCCTACGAGCAGTACTTC.

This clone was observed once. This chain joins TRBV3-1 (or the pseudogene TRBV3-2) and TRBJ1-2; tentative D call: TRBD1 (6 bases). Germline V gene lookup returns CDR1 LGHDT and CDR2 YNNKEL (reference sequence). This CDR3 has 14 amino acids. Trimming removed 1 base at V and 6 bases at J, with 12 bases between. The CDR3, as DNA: TGTGCCAGCAGCCAAGCGGTTAACAGGGATGGCTACACCTTC. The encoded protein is CASSQAVNRDGYTF.

The CDR3 DNA is TGCGCCAGCAGCTTGGGGGGACAGGGAAACAATGAGCAGTTCTTC. This encodes CASSLGGQGNNEQFF. J is TRBJ2-1 and V is TRBV5-1, with 9 bases lining up with TRBD1. The CDR3 spans 15 residues. Per the germline V gene, CDR1 is SGHRS and CDR2 is YFSETQ. The trim removed 0 bases at V and 5 bases at J, leaving 3 bases unmatched.

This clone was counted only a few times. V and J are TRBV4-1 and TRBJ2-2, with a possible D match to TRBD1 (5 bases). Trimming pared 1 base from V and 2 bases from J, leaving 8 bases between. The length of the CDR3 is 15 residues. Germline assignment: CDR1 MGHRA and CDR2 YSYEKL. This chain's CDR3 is CASSQGTSNTGELFF. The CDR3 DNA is TGCGCCAGCAGCCAAGGGACAAGCAACACCGGGGAGCTGTTTTTT.

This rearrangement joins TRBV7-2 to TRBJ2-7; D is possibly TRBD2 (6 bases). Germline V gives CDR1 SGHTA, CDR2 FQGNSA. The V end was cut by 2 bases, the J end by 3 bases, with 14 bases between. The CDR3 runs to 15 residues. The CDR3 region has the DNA TGTGCCAGCAGCTTACGTGGCGGGAATTTCTACGAGCAGTACTTC. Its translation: CASSLRGGNFYEQYF.

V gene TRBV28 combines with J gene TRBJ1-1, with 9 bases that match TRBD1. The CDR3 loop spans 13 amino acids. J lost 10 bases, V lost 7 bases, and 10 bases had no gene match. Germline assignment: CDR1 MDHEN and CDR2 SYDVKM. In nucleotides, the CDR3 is TGTGCCAGCACATCCGGGACAGGGCTTGGAGCTTTCTTT. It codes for CASTSGTGLGAFF.

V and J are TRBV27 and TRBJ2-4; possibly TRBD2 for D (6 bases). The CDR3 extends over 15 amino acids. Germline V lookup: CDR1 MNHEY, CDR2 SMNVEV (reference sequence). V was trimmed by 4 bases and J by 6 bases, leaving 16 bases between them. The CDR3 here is CASSSRLRDLNIQYF. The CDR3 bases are TGTGCCAGCAGTTCCCGGCTGCGGGATTTAAACATTCAGTACTTC.

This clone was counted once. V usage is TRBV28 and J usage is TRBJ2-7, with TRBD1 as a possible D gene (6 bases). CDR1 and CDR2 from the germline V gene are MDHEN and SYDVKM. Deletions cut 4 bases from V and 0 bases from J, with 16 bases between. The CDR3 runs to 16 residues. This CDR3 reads CASSYPDRQSSYEQYF. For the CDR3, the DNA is TGTGCCAGCAGTTACCCGGACAGACAGAGCTCCTACGAGCAGTACTTC.

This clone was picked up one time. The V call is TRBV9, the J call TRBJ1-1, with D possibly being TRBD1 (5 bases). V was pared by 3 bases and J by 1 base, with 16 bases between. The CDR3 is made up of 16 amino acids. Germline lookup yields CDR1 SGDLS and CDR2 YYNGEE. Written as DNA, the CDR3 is TGTGCCAGCAGCGCCACGACAGCCTTCACGAACACTGAAGCTTTCTTT. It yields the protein CASSATTAFTNTEAFF.

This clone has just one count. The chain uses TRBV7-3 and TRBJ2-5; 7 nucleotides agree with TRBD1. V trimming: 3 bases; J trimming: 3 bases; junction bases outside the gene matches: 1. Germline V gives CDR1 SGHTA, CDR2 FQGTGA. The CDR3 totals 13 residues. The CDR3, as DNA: TGTGCCAGCAGCTTTGACAGGGAAGAGACCCAGTACTTC. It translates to CASSFDREETQYF.

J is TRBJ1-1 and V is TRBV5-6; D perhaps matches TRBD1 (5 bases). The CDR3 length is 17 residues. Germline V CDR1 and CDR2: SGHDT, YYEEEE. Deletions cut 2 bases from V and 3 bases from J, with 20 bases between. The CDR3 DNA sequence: TGTGCCAGCAGCTTTATGGTAACTCTGGGAGGGGACACTGAAGCTTTCTTT. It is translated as CASSFMVTLGGDTEAFF. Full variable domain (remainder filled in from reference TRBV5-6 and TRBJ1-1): DAGVTQSPTHLIKTRGQQVTLRCSPKSGHDTVSWYQQALGQGPQFIFQYYEEEERQRGNFPDRFSGHQFPNYSSELNVNALLLGDSALYLCASSFMVTLGGDTEAFFGQGTRLTVV.

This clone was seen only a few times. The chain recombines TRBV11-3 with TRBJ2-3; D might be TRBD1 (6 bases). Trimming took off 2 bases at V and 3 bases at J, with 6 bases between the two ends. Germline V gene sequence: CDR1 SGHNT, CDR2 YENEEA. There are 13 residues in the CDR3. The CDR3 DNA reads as TGTGCCAGCAGCTTAACAGGGACAGATACGCAGTATTTT. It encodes CASSLTGTDTQYF.

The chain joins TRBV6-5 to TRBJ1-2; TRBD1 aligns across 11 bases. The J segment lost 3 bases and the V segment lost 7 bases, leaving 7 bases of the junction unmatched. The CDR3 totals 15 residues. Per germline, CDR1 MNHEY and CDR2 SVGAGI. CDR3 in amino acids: CASTPGDRGDYGYTF. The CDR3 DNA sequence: TGTGCCAGCACCCCAGGGGACAGGGGGGACTATGGCTACACCTTC.

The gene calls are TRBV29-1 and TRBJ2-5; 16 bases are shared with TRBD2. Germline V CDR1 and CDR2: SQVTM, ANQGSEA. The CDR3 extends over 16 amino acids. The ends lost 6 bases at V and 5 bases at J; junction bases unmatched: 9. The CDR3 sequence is CSVAGTSGRAGETQYF. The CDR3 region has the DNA TGCAGCGTAGCCGGGACTAGCGGGAGGGCCGGGGAGACCCAGTACTTC.

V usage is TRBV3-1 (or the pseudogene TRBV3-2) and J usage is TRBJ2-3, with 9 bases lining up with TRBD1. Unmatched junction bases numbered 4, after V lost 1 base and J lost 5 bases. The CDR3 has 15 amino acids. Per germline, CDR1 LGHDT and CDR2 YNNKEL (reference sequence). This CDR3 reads CASSQGQGGQDTQYF. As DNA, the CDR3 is TGTGCCAGCAGCCAAGGACAGGGGGGCCAAGATACGCAGTATTTT.

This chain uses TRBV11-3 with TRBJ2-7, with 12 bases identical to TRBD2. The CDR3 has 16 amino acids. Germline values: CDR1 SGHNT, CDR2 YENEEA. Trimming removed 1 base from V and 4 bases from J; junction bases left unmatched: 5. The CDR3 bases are TGTGCCAGCAGCTTAGCCCGGACTAGCGGGGAGTACGAGCAGTACTTC. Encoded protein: CASSLARTSGEYEQYF. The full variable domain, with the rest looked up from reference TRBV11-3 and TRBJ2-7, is EAGVVQSPRYKIIEKKQPVAFWCNPISGHNTLYWYLQNLGQGPELLIRYENEEAVDDSQLPKDRFSAERLKGVDSTLKIQPAELGDSAVYLCASSLARTSGEYEQYFGPGTRLTVT.